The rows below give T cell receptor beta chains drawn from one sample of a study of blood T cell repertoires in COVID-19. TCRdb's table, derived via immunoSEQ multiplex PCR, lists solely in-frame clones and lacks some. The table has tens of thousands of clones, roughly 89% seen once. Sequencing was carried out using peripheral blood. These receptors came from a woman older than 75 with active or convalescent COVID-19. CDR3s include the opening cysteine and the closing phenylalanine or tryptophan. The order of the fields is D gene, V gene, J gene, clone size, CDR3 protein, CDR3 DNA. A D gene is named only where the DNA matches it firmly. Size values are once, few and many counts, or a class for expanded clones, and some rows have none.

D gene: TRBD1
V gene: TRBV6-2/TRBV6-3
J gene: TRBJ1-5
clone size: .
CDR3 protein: CASSKTGDSNQPQHF
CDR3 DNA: TGTGCCAGCAGTAAGACAGGGGATAGCAATCAGCCCCAGCATTTT

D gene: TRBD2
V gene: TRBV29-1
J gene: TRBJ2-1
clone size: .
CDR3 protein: CSVYGGNTGVGLAGGLEQFF
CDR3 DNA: TGCAGCGTTTACGGGGGGAACACAGGGGTAGGACTAGCGGGAGGACTTGAGCAGTTCTTC

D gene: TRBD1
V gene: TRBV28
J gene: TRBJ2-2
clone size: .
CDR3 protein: CASSLLSTGLGGELFF
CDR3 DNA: TGTGCCAGCAGTTTACTATCGACAGGGCTAGGCGGGGAGCTGTTTTTT

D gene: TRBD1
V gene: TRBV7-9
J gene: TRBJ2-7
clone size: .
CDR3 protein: CASSPGTGNYEQYF
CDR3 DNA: TGTGCCAGCAGCCCCGGGACAGGTAACTACGAGCAGTACTTC

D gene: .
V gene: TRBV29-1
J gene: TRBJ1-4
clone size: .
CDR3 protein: CSVTRGSNEKLFF
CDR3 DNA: TGCAGCGTTACTAGGGGGTCTAATGAAAAACTGTTTTTT

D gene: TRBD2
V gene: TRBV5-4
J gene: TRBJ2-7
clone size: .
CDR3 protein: CASSLGTSGSYEQYF
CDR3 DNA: TGTGCCAGCAGCTTGGGGACTAGCGGGAGCTACGAGCAGTACTTC

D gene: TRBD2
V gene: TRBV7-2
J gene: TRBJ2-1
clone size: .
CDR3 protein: CASSLKAGGNEQFF
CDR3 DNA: TGTGCCAGCAGCTTAAAAGCGGGAGGTAATGAGCAGTTCTTC

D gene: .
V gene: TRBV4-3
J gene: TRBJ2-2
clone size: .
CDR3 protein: CASSQDWGGPRTGELFF
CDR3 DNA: TGCGCCAGCAGCCAAGATTGGGGGGGCCCGAGGACCGGGGAGCTGTTTTTT

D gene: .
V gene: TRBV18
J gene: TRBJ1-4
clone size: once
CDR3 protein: CASSPSTGNEKLFF
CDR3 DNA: TGTGCCAGCTCACCCTCGACAGGAAATGAAAAACTGTTTTTT

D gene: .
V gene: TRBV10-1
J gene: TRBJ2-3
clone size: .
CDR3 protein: CASSDHTRRADTQYF
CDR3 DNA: TGCGCCAGCAGTGATCACACCCGGAGGGCAGATACGCAGTATTTT

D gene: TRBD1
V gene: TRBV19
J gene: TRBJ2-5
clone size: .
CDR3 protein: CASSKTGEETQYF
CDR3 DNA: TGTGCCAGTAGCAAAACAGGGGAAGAGACCCAGTACTTC

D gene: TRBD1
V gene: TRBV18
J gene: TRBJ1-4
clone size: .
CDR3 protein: CASSRDRVANEKLFF
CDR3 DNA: TGTGCCAGCTCACGAGACAGGGTTGCTAATGAAAAACTGTTTTTT

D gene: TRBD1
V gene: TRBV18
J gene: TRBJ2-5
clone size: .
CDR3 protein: CASSPDRQETQYF
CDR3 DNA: TGTGCCAGCTCACCGGACAGGCAAGAGACCCAGTACTTC

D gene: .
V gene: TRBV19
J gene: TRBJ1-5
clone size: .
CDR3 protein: CASSWSRTGNQPQHF
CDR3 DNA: TGTGCCAGTAGTTGGAGCAGGACTGGCAATCAGCCCCAGCATTTT

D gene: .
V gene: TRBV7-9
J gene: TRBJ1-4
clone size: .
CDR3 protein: CASSLIPGGSEKLFF
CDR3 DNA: TGTGCCAGCAGCTTAATTCCGGGGGGAAGTGAAAAACTGTTTTTT

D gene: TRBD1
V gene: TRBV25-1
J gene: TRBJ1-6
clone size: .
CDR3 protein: CASMAPGTGSSPLHF
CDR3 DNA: TGTGCCAGCATGGCGCCCGGGACAGGGTCCTCACCCCTCCACTTT

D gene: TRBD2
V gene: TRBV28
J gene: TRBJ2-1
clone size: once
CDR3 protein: CASSFTSGNYNEQFF
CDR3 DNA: TGTGCCAGCAGTTTTACTAGCGGGAACTACAATGAGCAGTTCTTC

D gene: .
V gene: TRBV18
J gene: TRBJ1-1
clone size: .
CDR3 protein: CASSLGGSENTEAFF
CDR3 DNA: TGTGCCAGCTCCCTGGGAGGGAGCGAAAACACTGAAGCTTTCTTT

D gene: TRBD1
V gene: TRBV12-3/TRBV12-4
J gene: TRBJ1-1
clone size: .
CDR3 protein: CASTPGQATEAFF
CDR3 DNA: TGTGCCAGCACTCCCGGACAGGCCACTGAAGCTTTCTTT

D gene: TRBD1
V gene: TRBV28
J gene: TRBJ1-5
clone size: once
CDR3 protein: CASRDGQGLGPQHF
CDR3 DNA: TGTGCCAGCAGGGACGGACAGGGGTTGGGGCCCCAGCATTTT

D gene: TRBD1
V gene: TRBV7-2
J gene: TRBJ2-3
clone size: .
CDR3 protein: CASSLDRGTDTQYF
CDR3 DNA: TGTGCCAGCAGCTTGGACAGGGGAACAGATACGCAGTATTTT

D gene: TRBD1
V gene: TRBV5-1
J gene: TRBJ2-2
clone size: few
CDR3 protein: CASSPTGGESGELFF
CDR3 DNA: TGCGCCAGCAGCCCGACAGGGGGCGAATCCGGGGAGCTGTTTTTT

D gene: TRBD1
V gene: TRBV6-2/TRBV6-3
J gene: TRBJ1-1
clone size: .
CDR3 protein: CASSLTGLRTEAFF
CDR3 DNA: TGTGCCAGCAGTTTGACAGGGTTACGCACTGAAGCTTTCTTT

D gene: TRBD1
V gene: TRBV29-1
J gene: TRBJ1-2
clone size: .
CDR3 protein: CSVWTGEGYTF
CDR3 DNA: TGCAGCGTCTGGACAGGGGAGGGCTACACCTTC

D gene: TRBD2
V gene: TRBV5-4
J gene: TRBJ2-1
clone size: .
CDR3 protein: CASSAAGVLDNEQFF
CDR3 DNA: TGTGCCAGCAGCGCCGCGGGAGTTCTGGACAATGAGCAGTTCTTC

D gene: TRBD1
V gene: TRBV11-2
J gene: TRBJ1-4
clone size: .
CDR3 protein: CASSPGTGSEKLFF
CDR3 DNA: TGTGCCAGCAGCCCCGGGACAGGTAGTGAAAAACTGTTTTTT

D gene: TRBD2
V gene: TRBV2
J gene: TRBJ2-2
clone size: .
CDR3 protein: CASRGTSGRATGELFF
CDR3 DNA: TGTGCCAGCAGGGGGACTAGCGGGAGGGCGACCGGGGAGCTGTTTTTT

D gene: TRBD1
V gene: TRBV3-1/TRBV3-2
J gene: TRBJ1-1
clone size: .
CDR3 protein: CASSFGQGASLNTEAFF
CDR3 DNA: TGTGCCAGCAGCTTTGGACAGGGGGCCAGCTTGAACACTGAAGCTTTCTTT

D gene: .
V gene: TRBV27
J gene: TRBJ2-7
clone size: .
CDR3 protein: CASARQARAYEQYF
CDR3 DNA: TGTGCCAGCGCCAGACAGGCCCGAGCCTACGAGCAGTACTTC

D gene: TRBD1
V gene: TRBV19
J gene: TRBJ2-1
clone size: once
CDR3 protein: CASSISPTGSSYNEQFF
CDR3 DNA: TGTGCCAGTAGTATATCCCCGACAGGGAGCTCCTACAATGAGCAGTTCTTC

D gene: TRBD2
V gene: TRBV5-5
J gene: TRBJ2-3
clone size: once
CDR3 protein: CASSLAVLAVRDTQYF
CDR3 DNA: TGTGCCAGCAGCTTGGCCGTGCTAGCGGTAAGAGATACGCAGTATTTT

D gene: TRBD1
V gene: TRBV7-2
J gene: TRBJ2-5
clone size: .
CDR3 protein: CASSSGQLQETQYF
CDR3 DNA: TGTGCCAGCAGCTCGGGACAGCTACAAGAGACCCAGTACTTC

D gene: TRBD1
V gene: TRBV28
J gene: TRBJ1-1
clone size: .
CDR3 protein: CASSPRGTVNTEAFF
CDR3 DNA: TGTGCCAGCAGTCCTCGAGGGACAGTGAACACTGAAGCTTTCTTT

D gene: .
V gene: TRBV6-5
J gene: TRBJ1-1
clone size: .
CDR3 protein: CASSYRGRGREAFF
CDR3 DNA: TGTGCCAGCAGTTACAGGGGAAGAGGGAGGGAAGCTTTCTTT

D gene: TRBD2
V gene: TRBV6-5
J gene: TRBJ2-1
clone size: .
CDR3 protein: CASSSGLAAYNEQFF
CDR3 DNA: TGTGCCAGCAGTTCTGGACTAGCGGCTTACAATGAGCAGTTCTTC

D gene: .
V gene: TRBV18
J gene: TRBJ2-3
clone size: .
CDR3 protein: CASSPKRSSSTDTQYF
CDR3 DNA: TGTGCCAGCTCACCAAAGCGAAGTTCTAGCACAGATACGCAGTATTTT

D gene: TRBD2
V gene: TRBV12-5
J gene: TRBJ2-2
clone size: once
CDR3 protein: CASGFGTSGAGELFF
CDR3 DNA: TGTGCTAGTGGTTTTGGGACTAGCGGTGCCGGGGAGCTGTTTTTT

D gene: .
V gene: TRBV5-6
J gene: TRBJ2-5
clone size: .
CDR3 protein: CASSRRGLGAGETQYF
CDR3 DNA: TGTGCCAGCAGCCGCAGGGGTTTAGGGGCGGGAGAGACCCAGTACTTC